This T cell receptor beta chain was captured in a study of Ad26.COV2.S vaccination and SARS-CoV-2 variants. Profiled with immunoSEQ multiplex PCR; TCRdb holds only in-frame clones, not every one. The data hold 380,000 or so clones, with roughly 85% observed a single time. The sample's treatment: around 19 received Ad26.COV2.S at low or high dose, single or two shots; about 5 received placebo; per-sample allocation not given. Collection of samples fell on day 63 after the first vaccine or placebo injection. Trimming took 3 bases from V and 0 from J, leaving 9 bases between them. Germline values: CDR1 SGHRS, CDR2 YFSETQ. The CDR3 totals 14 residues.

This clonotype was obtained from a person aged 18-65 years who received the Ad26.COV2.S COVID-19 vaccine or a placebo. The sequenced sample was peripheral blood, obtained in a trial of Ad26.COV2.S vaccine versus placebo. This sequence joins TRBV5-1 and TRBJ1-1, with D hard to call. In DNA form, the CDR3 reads TGCGCCAGCAGCTACCAGACGGTGAACACTGAAGCTTTCTTT. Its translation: CASSYQTVNTEAFF.